Below, 16 T cell receptor beta chains from the same sample are listed, as sequenced in a study of T cells after yellow fever vaccination. TCRdb independently ran MiXCR on the 5' RACE reads; one entry per CDR3 protein. The sample lists 450,000 to 650,000 distinct CDR3 sequences; around an eighth were seen once. The sequenced sample was PBMCs, obtained on the day of the yellow fever booster vaccination. The receptor set was obtained from a man in his thirties or forties who received the YFV17D yellow fever vaccine.

This clonotype has just a few counts. CDR3: CASSRRTSQETQYF. CDR3 nucleotides: TGTGCCAGCAGCCGACGGACCTCCCAAGAGACCCAGTACTTC. The chain has TRBV7-9 and TRBJ2-5; no clear D gene. The germline CDR1 and CDR2 sequences are SEHNR and FQNEAQ (reference sequence). V dropped 5 bases and J dropped 1 base, with 11 bases sitting between them. This CDR3 region has 14 residues.

This clonotype was detected many times. The V and J genes are TRBV7-6 and TRBJ2-5, with 7 bases fitting TRBD2. The junction had 7 bases not matched to a gene; V was cut back by 4 bases and J by 5 bases. CDR1 SGHVS and CDR2 FNYEAQ come from the germline V gene. This CDR3 comprises 14 residues. This CDR3 reads CASSSSGVGETQYF. The CDR3 bases are TGTGCCAGCAGCTCAAGCGGGGTGGGGGAGACCCAGTACTTC. Looking up the rest from reference TRBV7-6 and TRBJ2-5 gives the full variable domain: GAGVSQSPRYKVTKRGQDVALRCDPISGHVSLYWYRQALGQGPEFLTYFNYEAQQDKSGLPNDRFSAERPEGSISTLTIQRTEQRDSAMYRCASSSSGVGETQYFGPGTRLLVL.

This clonotype was seen more than once but under ten times. This CDR3 is CATSRVTSGSYEQFF. CDR3 bases: TGTGCCACCAGCAGAGTGACTAGCGGGAGCTATGAGCAGTTCTTC. This rearrangement joins TRBV15 to TRBJ2-1; 12 positions agree with TRBD2. The CDR3 runs to 15 residues. V gave up 1 base and J gave up 8 bases; unmatched junction bases: 3. CDR1 and CDR2 (germline): LNHNV, YYDKDF (reference sequence).

There are many counts of this clonotype. The J gene is TRBJ2-3, the V gene TRBV5-1; D may correspond to TRBD1 or TRBD2 (5 bases each). This CDR3 comprises 13 residues. V was trimmed by 4 bases and J by 0 bases, leaving 6 bases between them. Looked up from germline, CDR1 is SGHRS and CDR2 is YFSETQ. CDR3 sequence (DNA): TGCGCCAGCAGCCGGGACAGCACAGATACGCAGTATTTT. Translation: CASSRDSTDTQYF.

This chain connects TRBV5-1 to TRBJ1-6; D call uncertain. The CDR3 runs to 14 residues. V lost 1 base and J 9 bases, leaving 11 bases between the germline ends. Germline CDR1 is SGHRS and CDR2 is YFSETQ. CDR3 amino acids: CASSLQERSSPLHF. The CDR3 nucleotides are TGCGCCAGCAGCTTGCAGGAGAGAAGTTCACCCCTCCACTTT.

V and J are TRBV30 and TRBJ1-5, with D unclear. Trimming shortened V by 2 bases and J by 3 bases, and 8 bases separated the two germline ends. CDR3 length: 13 amino acids. Germline V CDR1 and CDR2: GTSNPN, SVGIG (reference sequence). The CDR3, as DNA: TGTGCCTGGAGTTTGGGCATCAATCAGCCCCAGCATTTT. It encodes CAWSLGINQPQHF.

This clonotype came up a few times. J is TRBJ1-4 and V is TRBV5-1; no definite D call. V was shortened by 0 bases and J by 8 bases, with 11 bases between the two germline ends. CDR3 length: 14 amino acids. CDR1 is SGHRS and CDR2 is YFSETQ in the germline V gene. CDR3 amino acids: CASSLESGPEKLFF. Here the CDR3 DNA reads TGCGCCAGCAGCTTGGAGTCAGGTCCAGAAAAACTGTTTTTT.

A few counts support this clonotype. The CDR3 region is CASSYATSAAKNIQYF. The CDR3 nucleotides are TGTGCCAGCAGTTACGCAACTAGCGCGGCCAAAAACATTCAGTACTTC. The chain is built from TRBV6-5 and TRBJ2-4, with 7 bases lining up with TRBD2. This CDR3 spans 16 amino acids. Germline V gene data show CDR1 as MNHEY and CDR2 as SVGAGI. The V segment lost 2 bases and the J segment 1 base; nucleotides outside the gene matches: 5.

This clonotype was seen a handful of times. This may stem from a read error, because a much larger clone lies one nucleotide away. CDR3 nucleotide sequence: TGTGCCAGCAGCTTAGAATACACCGGGGAGCTGTTTTTT. Its translation is CASSLEYTGELFF. The chain joins TRBV11-2 to TRBJ2-2; D uncertain. Trimming removed 0 bases at V and 3 bases at J, with 2 bases between. CDR3 length: 13 residues. Germline CDR1 reads SGHAT; CDR2 reads FQNNGV.

In its sample, this clonotype was seen a few times. The chain has TRBV6-1 and TRBJ2-1; 11 bases match TRBD2. Germline CDR1 and CDR2: MNHNS and SASEGT. CDR3 size: 15 residues. J gave up 5 bases and V 4 bases, and 4 bases lay outside the gene matches. CDR3 sequence (DNA): TGTGCCAGCAGTGCTCTAGCGGGGGGACACAATGAGCAGTTCTTC. It specifies CASSALAGGHNEQFF.

This chain joins TRBV2 and TRBJ2-1; D might be TRBD2 (6 bases). This CDR3 spans 14 amino acids. Germline V gives CDR1 SNHLY, CDR2 FYNNEI. V shed 4 bases and J shed 0 bases, with 7 bases lying between them. The CDR3 nucleotides are TGTGCCAGCAGTGTAGCGGCCTCCTACAATGAGCAGTTCTTC. It specifies CASSVAASYNEQFF.

This clonotype was counted a few times. The rearrangement joins TRBV20-1 to TRBJ2-3; D unresolved. In germline, CDR1 is DFQATT, CDR2 SNEGSKA (reference sequence). Deletions cut 1 base from V and 2 bases from J, with 10 bases between. The CDR3 sequence is 14 residues long. The CDR3, as DNA: TGCAGTGCTAGAGTTCCGGGTGCCACAGATACGCAGTATTTT. It encodes CSARVPGATDTQYF.

This clonotype was counted a few times. This rearrangement joins TRBV5-1 to TRBJ1-2; maybe TRBD1 (6 bases). The germline V gene has CDR1 SGHRS and CDR2 YFSETQ. V shed 2 bases and J shed 7 bases, with 9 bases lying between them. The CDR3 has 12 residues. CDR3 nucleotides: TGCGCCAGCAGCTTACAGGGCTCTGGCTACACCTTC. Protein sequence: CASSLQGSGYTF. The full variable domain, rest sourced from reference TRBV5-1 and TRBJ1-2, is KAGVTQTPRYLIKTRGQQVTLSCSPISGHRSVSWYQQTPGQGLQFLFEYFSETQRNKGNFPGRFSGRQFSNSRSEMNVSTLELGDSALYLCASSLQGSGYTFGSGTRLTVV.

The chain uses TRBV30 and TRBJ2-3; 9 nucleotides align to TRBD2. The CDR3 loop spans 16 amino acids. After removal of 1 base from V and 4 bases from J, the junction contained 9 bases not matched to a gene. Germline values: CDR1 GTSNPN, CDR2 SVGIG (reference sequence). The CDR3 is CAWSDLFSGSADTQYF. The CDR3, as DNA: TGTGCCTGGAGTGATCTCTTTAGCGGGAGCGCAGATACGCAGTATTTT.

The chain uses TRBV2 and TRBJ2-7; D uncertain. Germline values: CDR1 SNHLY, CDR2 FYNNEI. The CDR3 consists of 14 residues. V was pared by 4 bases and J by 2 bases, with 12 bases between. The CDR3 DNA is TGTGCCAGCAGTGTTATCGGTTCAACCTACGAGCAGTACTTC. Translation: CASSVIGSTYEQYF.

On this clonotype itself: An end of the junction does not agree with germline; a read error may underlie this. The chain has TRBV4-3 and TRBJ2-5; 7 bases fit TRBD1. This CDR3 has 14 amino acids. From germline, CDR1 is LGHNA and CDR2 YSLEER. The CDR3 DNA reads as TGCGCCAGCAGCCAAGAGGGACAGTCCGAGACCCAGCACTTC. Translating it yields CASSQEGQSETQHF.